This TCR beta chain was profiled in a study of CD8+CD57+ T cells in acquired aplastic anemia. Study information: DNA recovered from sorted CD4+ and CD8+ cells had a mean of approximately 3 ug. Study outcomes and limitations: A significant difference in CD8+ Simpson's diversity between patients and controls was not found. Patients and controls shared twenty-nine CD8+ CDR3 sequences.

Genomic DNA, serving as template, underwent TCR beta VDJ and CDR3 profiling. One entry per CDR3 protein, called by TCRdb with MiXCR from the reads. This table has some 150,000 distinct CDR3 sequences, roughly 54% appearing once. This clonotype was recorded at least ten times. Its antigen is as yet unknown. The authors sequenced patients whose flow cytometry had shown CD8+CD57+ cell expansion. All patients were therapy-naive when blood was sampled. This clonotype was sampled from a human donor with aplastic anemia. Sequencing was performed on sorted CD4+, CD8+, or CD8+CD57+ T cells (not recorded which) from PBMCs.

Here the CDR3 reads CASSIFGGVAYNEQFF. The CDR3 nucleotides are TGTGCCAGTAGTATATTCGGGGGGGTTGCCTACAATGAGCAGTTCTTC. The chain couples TRBV19 to TRBJ2-1; TRBD2 agrees at 8 bases. CDR3 length: 16 residues. Germline CDR1 LNHDA, CDR2 SQIVND (reference sequence). V dropped 2 bases and J dropped 2; count of bases not matched to a gene: 5.